The 18 T cell receptor beta chains presented below share a single source sample, sequenced in a study of cytomegalovirus exposure and HLA in healthy donors. PCR amplification relied on 60 Vbeta primers (plus 13 Jbeta primers). This table comes from immunoSEQ multiplex PCR, and its TCRdb copy is limited to in-frame clones, with some not included. The profile covers 95,000 to 130,000 clones, with around 81% appearing a single time and roughly 3.9% taken by the ten largest. Material for sequencing was PBMCs. These receptors all come from a woman under 40 in good health and CMV-seronegative.

The rearrangement links TRBV4-3 to TRBJ2-3, with D perhaps TRBD2 (5 bases). CDR1 LGHNA and CDR2 YSLEER come from the germline V gene. The CDR3 sequence is 13 residues long. V lost 8 bases, J lost 4 bases, and 13 bases lay in between. CDR3 protein: CASALARADTQYF. CDR3 bases: TGCGCCAGCGCGCTCGCGAGGGCAGATACGCAGTATTTT.

This rearrangement joins TRBV4-1 to TRBJ2-1; D unresolved. Germline V gives CDR1 MGHRA, CDR2 YSYEKL. The CDR3 is 19 amino acids. V gave up 1 base and J gave up 5 bases, with 24 bases separating them. The CDR3 spells CASSQVLVGFEVANNEQFF. The DNA for the CDR3 is TGCGCCAGCAGCCAAGTTTTAGTAGGCTTTGAGGTCGCGAACAATGAGCAGTTCTTC.

The CDR3 nucleotides read TGTGCCAGCAGCTTAGACACCAGCACAGATACGCAGTATTTT. It yields the protein CASSLDTSTDTQYF. The chain combines TRBV7-6 with TRBJ2-3; D is unclear. CDR3 size: 14 residues. V was cut by 1 base and J by 0 bases, with 5 bases left in between. Germline-derived CDR1 and CDR2 are SGHVS and FNYEAQ.

V usage is TRBV27 and J usage is TRBJ2-7; 7 bases fit TRBD2. The CDR3 runs to 20 residues. From germline, CDR1 is MNHEY and CDR2 SMNVEV (reference sequence). Germline trimming cut 3 bases from V and 0 bases from J; bases unmatched to any gene: 20. The CDR3 nucleotides read TGTGCCAGCAGTTTTAGGCCTCCCTCCGTGGGGGGGGAAAGCTCCTACGAGCAGTACTTC. Its translation: CASSFRPPSVGGESSYEQYF.

This rearrangement joins TRBV6-5 to TRBJ2-3; 9 bases align to TRBD1. After removal of 7 bases from V and 3 bases from J, the junction contained 5 bases not matched to a gene. The CDR3 runs 14 residues. Germline V gives CDR1 MNHEY, CDR2 SVGAGI. This chain's CDR3 is CASTRTGATDTQYF. CDR3 sequence (DNA): TGTGCCAGCACTCGGACAGGGGCAACAGATACGCAGTATTTT.

This clone was found once. The same CDR3 arises from other DNA sequences in this sample as well. The chain combines TRBV5-6 with TRBJ2-7, with 8 bases fitting TRBD1. Germline-derived CDR1 and CDR2 are SGHDT and YYEEEE. The CDR3 loop spans 15 amino acids. V shed 4 bases and J 0 bases; nucleotides not matched to a gene: 6. CDR3 nucleotides: TGTGCCAGCAGCCCGGACAGGGCGACCTCCTACGAGCAGTACTTC. This gives the protein CASSPDRATSYEQYF.

This clone was seen only a few times. This chain's CDR3 is CASQPLAANTGELFF. The CDR3 nucleotides are TGTGCCAGCCAGCCTCTAGCGGCGAACACCGGGGAGCTGTTTTTT. The rearrangement links TRBV7-9 to TRBJ2-2, with 7 nucleotides matching TRBD2. Germline CDR1 and CDR2: SEHNR and FQNEAQ (reference sequence). V lost 8 bases and J lost 0; bases outside the gene matches: 6. The CDR3 has 15 amino acids.

The rearrangement links TRBV27 to TRBJ2-1; TRBD2 matches 8 bases. V lost 5 bases and J lost 5; bases outside the gene matches: 8. CDR1 and CDR2 (germline): MNHEY, SMNVEV (reference sequence). This CDR3 is 15 amino acids long. CDR3 residues: CASSLGSGSDNEQFF. The DNA for the CDR3 is TGTGCCAGCAGTCTGGGGAGCGGGAGCGACAATGAGCAGTTCTTC.

In this sample, this clone turned up once. The V and J genes are TRBV9 and TRBJ2-3; no clear D gene. The germline V gene encodes CDR1 SGDLS and CDR2 YYNGEE. This CDR3 contains 15 residues. Trimming stripped 4 bases from V and 2 bases from J, with 14 bases between. The CDR3: CASSLRSDHTDTQYF. In DNA form, the CDR3 reads TGTGCCAGCAGCCTTCGGTCCGATCACACAGATACGCAGTATTTT. The whole variable domain, remainder taken from reference TRBV9 and TRBJ2-3, is DSGVTQTPKHLITATGQRVTLRCSPRSGDLSVYWYQQSLDQGLQFLIQYYNGEERAKGNILERFSAQQFPDLHSELNLSSLELGDSALYFCASSLRSDHTDTQYFGPGTRLTVL.

V and J are TRBV5-1 and TRBJ2-7; D might be TRBD1 (5 bases). Germline CDR1 reads SGHRS; CDR2 reads YFSETQ. The CDR3 loop spans 14 amino acids. Trimming pared 5 bases from V and 3 bases from J, leaving 15 bases between. The CDR3 DNA is TGCGCCAGCAGGCCGCCAGGGTTAAGCTACGAGCAGTACTTC. As protein: CASRPPGLSYEQYF.

CDR3 in DNA: TGTGCCAGCACAGGGGTCACCTTCTACGAGCAGTACTTC. It codes for CASTGVTFYEQYF. This chain connects TRBV6-1 to TRBJ2-7; D perhaps matches TRBD1 (6 bases). The CDR3 sequence is 13 residues long. Trimming stripped 7 bases from V and 3 bases from J, with 13 bases between. Germline assignment: CDR1 MNHNS and CDR2 SASEGT.

This CDR3 reads CASSTQADTQYF. The DNA of the CDR3 is TGTGCCAGCAGCACGCAGGCAGATACGCAGTATTTT. The chain joins TRBV11-2 to TRBJ2-3; D is unresolved. This CDR3 is built from 12 residues. V lost 5 bases and J lost 4, with 7 bases in between. CDR1 and CDR2 from the germline V gene are SGHAT and FQNNGV.

The chain links TRBV28 to TRBJ2-7; 9 positions agree with TRBD2. The CDR3 sequence is 15 residues long. The V segment lost 5 bases and the J segment 0 bases; nucleotides outside the gene matches: 5. Germline V gene lookup returns CDR1 MDHEN and CDR2 SYDVKM. The CDR3 is CASSPLAGVSYEQYF. Written as DNA, the CDR3 is TGTGCCAGCAGTCCCTTAGCGGGAGTCTCCTACGAGCAGTACTTC. Together with reference TRBV28 and TRBJ2-7, the CDR3 gives the full variable domain: DVKVTQSSRYLVKRTGEKVFLECVQDMDHENMFWYRQDPGLGLRLIYFSYDVKMKEKGDIPEGYSVSREKKERFSLILESASTNQTSMYLCASSPLAGVSYEQYFGPGTRLTVT.

The rearrangement joins TRBV30 to TRBJ2-7, with TRBD2 as a possible D gene (6 bases). The CDR3 contains 11 residues. The germline CDR1 and CDR2 sequences are GTSNPN and SVGIG (reference sequence). V was trimmed by 7 bases and J by 4 bases, leaving 11 bases between them. CDR3 sequence: CASAGGYEQYF. The CDR3 region has the DNA TGTGCCTCCGCTGGAGGGTACGAGCAGTACTTC.

The chain combines TRBV10-2 with TRBJ1-4; D is ambiguous. The germline gives CDR1 WSHSY, CDR2 SAAADI. The CDR3 totals 15 residues. With 6 bases removed from V and 8 bases from J, the gap between germline ends came to 19 bases. CDR3: CASSPRTLRGEKLFF. CDR3 nucleotides: TGCGCCAGCAGCCCGAGGACGCTCCGAGGGGAAAAACTGTTTTTT.

The chain joins TRBV11-3 to TRBJ2-2, with D possibly matching TRBD1 (6 bases). V gave up 3 bases and J gave up 3 bases, with 8 bases separating them. The CDR3 runs to 14 residues. Per germline, CDR1 SGHNT and CDR2 YENEEA. The CDR3 DNA is TGTGCCAGCAGCTTTGGACAGTACACCGGGGAGCTGTTTTTT. Residues: CASSFGQYTGELFF. The variable domain in full, with the rest retrieved from reference TRBV11-3 and TRBJ2-2, is EAGVVQSPRYKIIEKKQPVAFWCNPISGHNTLYWYLQNLGQGPELLIRYENEEAVDDSQLPKDRFSAERLKGVDSTLKIQPAELGDSAVYLCASSFGQYTGELFFGEGSRLTVL.

This clone was detected only once. Here the CDR3 DNA reads TGTGCCAGTAGTCGATACCGGCTTGGGGGGGAAAAACTGTTTTTT. Protein product: CASSRYRLGGEKLFF. The chain couples TRBV19 to TRBJ1-4, with D possibly TRBD1 on 5 matching bases. The ends were cut back, 5 bases at V and 8 bases at J, with 18 bases in the middle. This CDR3 region has 15 residues. Germline assignment: CDR1 LNHDA and CDR2 SQIVND (reference sequence).

V gene TRBV28 combines with J gene TRBJ2-7, with TRBD2 identical over 8 bases. The CDR3 totals 15 residues. The ends lost 6 bases at V and 1 base at J; junction bases unmatched: 8. Germline lookup yields CDR1 MDHEN and CDR2 SYDVKM. The CDR3 reads CASRGGLVGSYEQYF. The CDR3 DNA follows: TGTGCCAGCAGGGGGGGACTAGTCGGATCCTACGAGCAGTACTTC.